This TCR beta chain was obtained from a study of tumor-infiltrating lymphocytes in primary liver carcinoma. Study as a whole: The study included patients who were men and women aged 30 to 69 years.

From unsorted bulk tissue weighing roughly 18-31 mg, DNA and RNA were co-extracted. Tumors were each sampled at five separate regions. Concerning this clonotype itself: An end of the junction does not agree with germline; a read error may underlie this.

The investigators made TCR beta cDNA from about 0.45 ug total RNA, using a constant-region primer. Researchers made the TCR beta libraries by running three nested multiplex PCR rounds with slightly modified ARM-PCR. MiXCR, applied by TCRdb to the multiplex PCR reads, yields one record per CDR3 protein. This table holds approximately 73,000 distinct CDR3 sequences, more than 60% found once. The material sequenced was liver tumor tissue from sampling region 4. Subset indicated: tumor region T4, right-lateral pole. The receptor was derived from a man aged 35-49 years with primary liver carcinoma and hepatitis B virus infection.

The CDR3 DNA sequence: TGCGCCAGCAGCTCGCAGGCAGGGGGCTACTCTGGGGCCAACGTCCTAACTTTC. Its protein is CASSSQAGGYSGANVLTF. This chain links TRBV5-1 with TRBJ2-6; 8 bases agree with TRBD1. Germline V lookup: CDR1 SGHRS, CDR2 YFSETQ. The CDR3 extends over 18 amino acids.